Listed here are 2 T cell receptor beta chains from one sample, sequenced in a study of T cell responses to AZD1222 COVID-19 vaccine. Data came from immunoSEQ multiplex PCR; TCRdb stores just in-frame clones and leaves some out. The table includes about 120,000 clones, 75% to 95% detected once. Here the sequenced sample was peripheral blood, taken 28 days after the second dose of the MenACWY control vaccine. The receptors originated from an adult who received the MenACWY meningococcal vaccine as a control.

J is TRBJ2-7 and V is TRBV9; no clear D gene. Deletions cut 0 bases from V and 3 bases from J, with 16 bases between. The CDR3 is 16 residues long. CDR1 and CDR2 from the germline V gene are SGDLS and YYNGEE. DNA of the CDR3: TGTGCCAGCAGCGTAGCTTTAGGCAGCAACTTCTACGAGCAGTACTTC. The encoded protein is CASSVALGSNFYEQYF. Variable domain in full (rest from reference TRBV9 and TRBJ2-7): DSGVTQTPKHLITATGQRVTLRCSPRSGDLSVYWYQQSLDQGLQFLIQYYNGEERAKGNILERFSAQQFPDLHSELNLSSLELGDSALYFCASSVALGSNFYEQYFGPGTRLTVT.

For the CDR3, the DNA is TGTGCCAGCAGTTCACGTACAAGCACAGATACGCAGTATTTT. It translates to CASSSRTSTDTQYF. The J gene is TRBJ2-3, the V gene TRBV6-2 or TRBV6-3, with unresolved D. In germline, CDR1 is MNHEY, CDR2 SVGEGT. The CDR3 extends over 14 amino acids. Between the trimmed V and J ends, which lost 4 bases and 0 bases, there was a span of 8 bases.